The 30 T cell receptor beta chains reported below all come from one sample, sequenced in a study of blood T cell repertoires in COVID-19. Profiling relied on immunoSEQ multiplex PCR, and the TCRdb table lists in-frame clones only, not all of them. Of about 100,000 clones listed, more than 85% were seen once; the top ten hold about 2.2%. Sample: peripheral blood. These receptors originate from a man aged 45 to 65 with active COVID-19.

A single count supports this clone. The chain employs TRBV2 and TRBJ2-3, with TRBD2 as a possible D gene (6 bases). Germline loops: CDR1 SNHLY, CDR2 FYNNEI. The CDR3 runs 15 residues. Trimming took 7 bases from V and 5 from J, leaving 19 bases between them. The CDR3 sequence: CASTALAGREDTQYF. The CDR3 DNA is TGTGCCAGCACTGCACTCGCGGGGCGAGAAGATACGCAGTATTTT.

The chain carries TRBV5-6 and TRBJ2-7; D may be TRBD2 (6 bases). Germline V gene lookup returns CDR1 SGHDT and CDR2 YYEEEE. Trimming removed 3 bases from V and 1 base from J, with 17 bases in between. CDR3 length: 16 amino acids. CDR3 sequence (DNA): TGTGCCAGCAGCTGGAGGGCGCCAACGGGGTCCTACGAGCAGTACGTC. It translates to CASSWRAPTGSYEQYV.

The chain links TRBV3-1 (or the pseudogene TRBV3-2) to TRBJ2-5; 8 bases agree with TRBD2. Germline V CDR1 and CDR2: LGHDT, YNNKEL (reference sequence). With 0 bases clipped from V and 0 bases from J, the junction kept 6 bases outside the gene matches. The CDR3 has 17 residues. The CDR3 coding sequence is TGTGCCAGCAGCCAAGACCGTACTAGCGGCTACCAAGAGACCCAGTACTTC. It encodes CASSQDRTSGYQETQYF.

The CDR3 coding sequence is TGCGCCAGCTTACAGGGGAAAGGAGCAACTAATGAAAAACTGTTTTTT. Encoded protein: CASLQGKGATNEKLFF. The chain links TRBV10-2 to TRBJ1-4; 7 positions match TRBD1. The J segment lost 0 bases and the V segment lost 8 bases, leaving 9 bases of the junction unmatched. This CDR3 contains 16 residues. Germline CDR1 reads WSHSY; CDR2 reads SAAADI.

V is TRBV7-2 and J is TRBJ2-1; 7 bases agree with TRBD1. Trimming at V came to 5 bases and at J to 3 bases, leaving 10 bases not matched to a gene. Germline values: CDR1 SGHTA, CDR2 FQGNSA. There are 16 residues in the CDR3. CDR3 DNA: TGTGCCAGCAGCCGCAGGGGACAGTTAATCTACAATGAGCAGTTCTTC. It yields the protein CASSRRGQLIYNEQFF.

The rearrangement uses TRBV11-3 and TRBJ2-1; D is unclear. Trimming left V 1 base short and J 0 bases short, with 10 bases between. This CDR3 spans 16 amino acids. The germline CDR1 and CDR2 sequences are SGHNT and YENEEA. In DNA form, the CDR3 reads TGTGCCAGCAGCTTAGTACCGGTTAGCTCCTACAATGAGCAGTTCTTC. It is translated as CASSLVPVSSYNEQFF.

The rearrangement uses TRBV3-1 (or the pseudogene TRBV3-2) and TRBJ1-4, with 8 nucleotides matching TRBD1. J was trimmed by 8 bases and V by 4 bases; bases with no gene match: 3. This CDR3 is built from 13 residues. Looked up from germline, CDR1 is LGHDT and CDR2 is YNNKEL (reference sequence). The CDR3: CASSPGQGEKLFF. The DNA of the CDR3 is TGTGCCAGCAGCCCAGGACAGGGAGAAAAACTGTTTTTT.

The V gene is TRBV5-8, the J gene TRBJ1-1, with 8 nucleotides matching TRBD1. Germline CDR1 is SGHTS and CDR2 is YDEGEE. The ends lost 5 bases at V and 0 bases at J; junction bases unmatched: 9. This CDR3 contains 16 residues. The CDR3 DNA reads as TGTGCCAGCAGGGGGCCGGCGGGACAGGTGAACACTGAAGCTTTCTTT. Translation: CASRGPAGQVNTEAFF.

The chain has TRBV19 and TRBJ1-6; 7 bases are a match to TRBD1. V was pared by 3 bases and J by 8 bases, with 10 bases of the junction left unmatched. Germline V gives CDR1 LNHDA, CDR2 SQIVND (reference sequence). The CDR3 length is 16 residues. CDR3 protein: CASSIKAGRGDSPLHF. In nucleotides, the CDR3 is TGTGCCAGTAGTATTAAGGCGGGCAGGGGGGATTCACCCCTCCACTTT.

The rearrangement uses TRBV6-2 or TRBV6-3 and TRBJ2-7; D may be TRBD2 (6 bases). V lost 5 bases and J lost 1, with 6 bases in between. Per the germline V gene, CDR1 is MNHEY and CDR2 is SVGEGT. This CDR3 contains 12 residues. For the CDR3, the DNA is TGTGCCAGCAGTGCGGGGTCCTACGAGCAGTACGTC. Its protein is CASSAGSYEQYV.

The count of this clone is one. V is TRBV4-1 and J is TRBJ1-4, with D maybe TRBD1 (6 bases). The CDR3 spans 16 residues. Per germline, CDR1 MGHRA and CDR2 YSYEKL. Trimming pared 4 bases from V and 8 bases from J, leaving 20 bases between. This CDR3 reads CASSLTGTGSGEKLFF. As DNA, the CDR3 is TGCGCCAGCAGCCTGACAGGAACTGGATCAGGAGAAAAACTGTTTTTT.

This chain links TRBV21-1 with TRBJ1-1; the table's D call of TRBD1 was not tested on the DNA. TRBV21-1 is an annotated pseudogene. The CDR3 is 18 amino acids. DNA for the CDR3: TGTGCCAGCAGCAAATCGTACAGGGCCCCGCGGGTCAACACTGAAGCTTTCTTT. Translating gives CASSKSYRAPRVNTEAFF.

The chain employs TRBV9 and TRBJ2-5, with D possibly TRBD2 on 6 matching bases. V lost 3 bases and J 2 bases, leaving 14 bases between the germline ends. The germline CDR1 and CDR2 sequences are SGDLS and YYNGEE. The CDR3 loop spans 15 amino acids. The CDR3: CASSASGLRQETQYF. CDR3 sequence (DNA): TGTGCCAGCAGCGCCTCGGGACTTAGGCAAGAGACCCAGTACTTC.

CDR3 DNA sequence: TGCGCCAGCAGCTTGGTTGGGGCGCAAGAGACCCAGTACTTC. Its translation is CASSLVGAQETQYF. This sequence joins TRBV5-1 and TRBJ2-5; a possible D gene is TRBD1 (5 bases). V lost 0 bases, J lost 2 bases, and 8 bases lay in between. Germline CDR1 reads SGHRS; CDR2 reads YFSETQ. The CDR3 contains 14 residues.

The CDR3 sequence: CASSLIRGTTEAFF. The CDR3 nucleotides are TGTGCCAGCAGCTTGATAAGGGGAACCACTGAAGCTTTCTTT. This sequence joins TRBV5-6 and TRBJ1-1; perhaps TRBD1 as D (5 bases). The CDR3 sequence is 14 residues long. Germline-derived CDR1 and CDR2 are SGHDT and YYEEEE. V was clipped by 1 base and J by 4 bases, with 11 bases between them. The full variable domain, with the rest looked up from reference TRBV5-6 and TRBJ1-1, is DAGVTQSPTHLIKTRGQQVTLRCSPKSGHDTVSWYQQALGQGPQFIFQYYEEEERQRGNFPDRFSGHQFPNYSSELNVNALLLGDSALYLCASSLIRGTTEAFFGQGTRLTVV.

The J gene is TRBJ2-5, the V gene TRBV4-2, with D possibly being TRBD1 (5 bases). Germline V lookup: CDR1 LGHNA, CDR2 YNFKEQ. CDR3 length equals 16 residues. Trimming removed 0 bases from V and 2 bases from J, with 13 bases in between. The CDR3 is CASSQDLPAGQETQYF. The CDR3 bases are TGTGCCAGCAGCCAAGATCTCCCGGCAGGGCAAGAGACCCAGTACTTC.

The V and J genes are TRBV7-2 and TRBJ2-7, with TRBD2 matching over 10 bases. V shed 6 bases, J shed 5 bases, and the junction held 16 bases outside the gene matches. Germline CDR1 reads SGHTA; CDR2 reads FQGNSA. The CDR3 covers 17 residues. Here the CDR3 reads CASRSRQREGLFHEQYV. For the CDR3, the DNA is TGTGCCAGCAGGTCGCGCCAGCGGGAGGGCCTATTCCACGAGCAGTACGTC.

The rearrangement uses TRBV6-2 or TRBV6-3 and TRBJ2-5, with a weak D call TRBD1 (5 bases). The CDR3 is 15 residues long. The V gene lost 4 bases and the J gene lost 4 bases, with 16 bases spanning the gap. Germline CDR1 MNHEY, CDR2 SVGEGT. The CDR3 coding sequence is TGTGCCAGCAGTTTCCAGGGATTAACTCGAGAGACCCAGTACTTC. Translation gives CASSFQGLTRETQYF.

The chain links TRBV6-6 to TRBJ2-7; 11 positions agree with TRBD2. The ends lost 0 bases at V and 3 bases at J; junction bases unmatched: 4. Germline-derived CDR1 and CDR2 are MNHNY and SVGAGI (reference sequence). The CDR3 has 16 amino acids. CDR3 region: CASSYSLAGGLYEQYV. DNA for the CDR3: TGTGCCAGCAGTTACTCCCTAGCGGGAGGCCTCTACGAGCAGTACGTC.

The rearrangement uses TRBV6-5 and TRBJ1-1, with D perhaps matching TRBD1 (6 bases). With 4 bases removed from V and 6 bases from J, the gap between germline ends came to 12 bases. Germline CDR1 reads MNHEY; CDR2 reads SVGAGI. The CDR3 is 13 residues long. The CDR3 nucleotides read TGTGCCAGCAGTTCCGCGGACAGATCTGAAGCTTTCTTT. Protein: CASSSADRSEAFF.

V usage is TRBV18 and J usage is TRBJ2-1; TRBD2 agrees at 7 bases. CDR3 length: 13 amino acids. Germline loops: CDR1 KGHSH, CDR2 LQKENI. V shed 1 base and J 8 bases; nucleotides not matched to a gene: 2. CDR3 protein: CASSPRREDEQFF. CDR3 DNA: TGTGCCAGCTCACCACGCCGGGAGGATGAGCAGTTCTTC.

This CDR3 reads CASSLSVGGGQEQFF. In DNA form, the CDR3 reads TGTGCCAGCAGTTTATCTGTGGGAGGGGGTCAAGAGCAGTTCTTC. This sequence joins TRBV27 and TRBJ2-1; possibly TRBD2 for D (7 bases). Germline V lookup: CDR1 MNHEY, CDR2 SMNVEV (reference sequence). There are 15 residues in the CDR3. V was cut by 0 bases and J by 10 bases, with 16 bases left in between.

The genes are TRBV4-1 and TRBJ2-3; 7 nucleotides align to TRBD2. Trimming removed 0 bases from V and 1 base from J; junction bases left unmatched: 1. CDR3 length: 15 amino acids. CDR1 is MGHRA, CDR2 YSYEKL, per germline. The CDR3 loop reads CASSQDTSGTDTQYF. The DNA of the CDR3 is TGCGCCAGCAGCCAAGATACTAGCGGCACAGATACGCAGTATTTT.

The chain combines TRBV3-1 (or the pseudogene TRBV3-2) with TRBJ2-1, with 12 bases lining up with TRBD2. This CDR3 comprises 15 residues. V lost 2 bases and J lost 5; bases outside the gene matches: 1. Germline V gene data show CDR1 as LGHDT and CDR2 as YNNKEL (reference sequence). The CDR3 loop reads CASSQRLAGDNEQFF. In DNA, the CDR3 is TGTGCCAGCAGCCAACGACTAGCGGGAGACAATGAGCAGTTCTTC.

The V call is TRBV5-6, the J call TRBJ2-7, with 7 bases fitting TRBD2. The germline V gene has CDR1 SGHDT and CDR2 YYEEEE. Trimming took 4 bases from V and 0 from J; bases not matched to a gene: 13. The CDR3 totals 17 residues. CDR3 in DNA: TGTGCCAGCAGCCCTATGCGGGGAGGGGACCTCTCCTACGAGCAGTACTTC. This encodes CASSPMRGGDLSYEQYF.

The chain is built from TRBV4-2 and TRBJ1-5; TRBD1 matches 9 bases. V was clipped by 4 bases and J by 5 bases; unmatched bases: 9. Germline V CDR1 and CDR2: LGHNA, YNFKEQ. CDR3 length: 16 residues. The CDR3 is CASSLSHRGRDQPQHF. The DNA of the CDR3 is TGTGCCAGCAGCCTATCTCACAGGGGGCGGGATCAGCCCCAGCATTTT.

This chain uses TRBV5-1 with TRBJ2-1; TRBD2 matches 8 bases. Per germline, CDR1 SGHRS and CDR2 YFSETQ. The CDR3 runs 14 residues. The V segment lost 0 bases and the J segment 4 bases; nucleotides outside the gene matches: 0. This CDR3 reads CASSLGGGYNEQFF. The CDR3, as DNA: TGCGCCAGCAGCTTGGGCGGGGGGTACAATGAGCAGTTCTTC.

The chain has TRBV2 and TRBJ1-3; TRBD1 matches at 9 bases. The CDR3 is made up of 16 amino acids. Germline CDR1 SNHLY, CDR2 FYNNEI. J was trimmed by 0 bases and V by 3 bases; bases with no gene match: 3. As DNA, the CDR3 is TGTGCCAGCAGTGACGGGACAGGGATCTCTGGAAACACCATATATTTT. It yields the protein CASSDGTGISGNTIYF.

The chain links TRBV18 to TRBJ2-2, with D possibly being TRBD2 (5 bases). The V end was cut by 2 bases, the J end by 3 bases, with 10 bases between. The CDR3 spans 15 residues. CDR1 is KGHSH and CDR2 is LQKENI in the germline V gene. The CDR3 here is CASSPSSADTGELFF. The CDR3 nucleotides are TGTGCCAGCTCACCAAGTAGCGCGGACACCGGGGAGCTGTTTTTT.

This chain connects TRBV5-1 to TRBJ1-6, with 9 bases fitting TRBD1. CDR1 is SGHRS and CDR2 is YFSETQ in the germline V gene. The ends lost 4 bases at V and 7 bases at J; junction bases unmatched: 6. The CDR3 length is 15 residues. The CDR3, as DNA: TGCGCCAGCAGCGGAACTGACAGGGGGAATTCACCCCTCCACTTT. It specifies CASSGTDRGNSPLHF.